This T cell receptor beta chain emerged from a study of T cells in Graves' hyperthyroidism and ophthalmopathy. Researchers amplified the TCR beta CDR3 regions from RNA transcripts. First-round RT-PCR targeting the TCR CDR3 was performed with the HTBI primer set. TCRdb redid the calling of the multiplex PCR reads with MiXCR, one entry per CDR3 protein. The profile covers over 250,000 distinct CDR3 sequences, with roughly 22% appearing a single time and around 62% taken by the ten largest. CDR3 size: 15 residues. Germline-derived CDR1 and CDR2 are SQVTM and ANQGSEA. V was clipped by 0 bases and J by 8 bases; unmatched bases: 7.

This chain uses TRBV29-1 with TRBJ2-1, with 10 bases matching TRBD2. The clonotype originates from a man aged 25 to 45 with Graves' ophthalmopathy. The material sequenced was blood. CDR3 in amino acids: CSVEDPGLANDEQFF. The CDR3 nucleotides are TGCAGCGTTGAAGATCCGGGACTAGCGAACGATGAGCAGTTCTTC.